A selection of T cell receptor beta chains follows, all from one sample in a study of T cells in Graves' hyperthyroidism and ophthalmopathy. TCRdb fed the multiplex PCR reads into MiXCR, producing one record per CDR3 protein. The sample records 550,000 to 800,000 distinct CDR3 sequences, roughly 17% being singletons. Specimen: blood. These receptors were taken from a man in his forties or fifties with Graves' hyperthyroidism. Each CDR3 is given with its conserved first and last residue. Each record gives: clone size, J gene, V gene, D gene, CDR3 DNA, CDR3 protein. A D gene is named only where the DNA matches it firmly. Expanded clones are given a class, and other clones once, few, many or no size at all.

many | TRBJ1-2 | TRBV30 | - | TGTGCCTGGACGAGGGGCGAAAACTATGGCTACACCTTC | CAWTRGENYGYTF
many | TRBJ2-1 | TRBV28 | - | TGTGCCAGCAGGACTGATTCCCCCTCCTACAATGAGCAGTTCTTC | CASRTDSPSYNEQFF
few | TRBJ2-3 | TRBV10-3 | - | TGTGCCATCAGTGTGGGGGGAGGCACAGATACGCAGTATTTT | CAISVGGGTDTQYF
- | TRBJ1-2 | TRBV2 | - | TGTGCCAGCAGTGACGGAGGGGTGTGGTATGGCTACACCTTC | CASSDGGVWYGYTF
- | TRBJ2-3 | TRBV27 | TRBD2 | TGTGCCAGCAGGCCGGGGACTAGCGGATTCACAGATACGCAGTATTTT | CASRPGTSGFTDTQYF
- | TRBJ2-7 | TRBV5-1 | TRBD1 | TGCGCCAGCAACCTGGGACAGCACTCCTACGAGCAGTACTTC | CASNLGQHSYEQYF
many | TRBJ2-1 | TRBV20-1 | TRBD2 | TGCAGTGCTAGATCGACTAGCGGGAGATGGGATGAGCAGTTCTTC | CSARSTSGRWDEQFF
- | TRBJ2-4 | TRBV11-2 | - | TGTGCCAGCAACTTACCCCTAGCCGGGAAGGTGGCCAAAAACGTTCAGTACTTC | CASNLPLAGKVAKNVQYF
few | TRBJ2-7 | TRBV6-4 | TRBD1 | TGTGCCAGCAGGAGAACCGGGCAGGGGGACCGCTCCCACGAGCAGTACTTC | CASRRTGQGDRSHEQYF
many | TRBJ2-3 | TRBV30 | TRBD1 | TGTGCCTGGAGTGTAGGGACAGACGAAGACACAGATACGCAGTATTTT | CAWSVGTDEDTDTQYF
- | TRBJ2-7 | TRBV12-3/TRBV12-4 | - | TGTGCCAGCAGTTTAGATGCCCGGGCCGAGCAGTACTTC | CASSLDARAEQYF
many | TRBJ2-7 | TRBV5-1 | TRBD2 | TGCGCCAGCAGCTTGGGGACTAGCGGGAGCTTCTACGAGCAGTACTTC | CASSLGTSGSFYEQYF
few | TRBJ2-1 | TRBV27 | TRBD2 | TGTGCCAGCAGTTCGCAATTAGCGGGAGTGCTGTTCTTC | CASSSQLAGVLFF
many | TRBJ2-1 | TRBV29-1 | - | TGCAGCGTTGGAATGCCAGGGCTTGATGAGCAGTTCTTC | CSVGMPGLDEQFF
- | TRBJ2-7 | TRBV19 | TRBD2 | TGTGCCAGTAGTGCCGGACTAGCGGGATTAGACGAGCAGTACTTC | CASSAGLAGLDEQYF
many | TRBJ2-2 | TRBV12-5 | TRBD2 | TGTGCTAGTGGTTTTGTAGCGGGAGAAGGCACCGGGGAGCTGTTTTTT | CASGFVAGEGTGELFF
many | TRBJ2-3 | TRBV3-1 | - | TGTGCCAGCAGCCTACGAGGGGTATTTAGCACAGATACGCAGTATTTT | CASSLRGVFSTDTQYF
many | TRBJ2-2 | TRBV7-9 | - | TGTGCCAGCAGCTCATTGACTAGTTTGCGCACCGGGGAGCTGTTTTTT | CASSSLTSLRTGELFF
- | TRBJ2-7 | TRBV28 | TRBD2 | TGTGCCAGCAGTGGGGGGGGGGGGGGAGGCCAAGGCGGAACCTACGAGCAGTACTTC | CASSGGGGGGQGGTYEQYF
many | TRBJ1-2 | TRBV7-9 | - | TGTGCCAGCAGCTCCAGCGGGGGGAGTAACTATGGCTACACCTTC | CASSSSGGSNYGYTF
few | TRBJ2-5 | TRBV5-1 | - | TGCGCCAGCAGCTTGGCCGTGGCGTCAGGAAATTTAGAGACCCAGTACTTC | CASSLAVASGNLETQYF
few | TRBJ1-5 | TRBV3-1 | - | TGTGCCAGCAGCCAAGATCGAAGGGAACAGCCCCAGCATTTT | CASSQDRREQPQHF
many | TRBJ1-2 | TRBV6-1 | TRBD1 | TGTGCCAGCAGAAAGGACAGGCTTGACTATGGCTACACCTTC | CASRKDRLDYGYTF
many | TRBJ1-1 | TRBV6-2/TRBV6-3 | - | TGTGCCAGCAGTTACCCGAGGTTGAACACTGAAGCTTTCTTT | CASSYPRLNTEAFF
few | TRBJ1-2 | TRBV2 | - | TGTGCCAGCAGTGAAGAAATGGGTACGGGCTACACCTTC | CASSEEMGTGYTF
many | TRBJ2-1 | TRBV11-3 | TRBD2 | TGTGCCAGCAGCTGGCTAGCGGGAGCCACAGGGGAGCAGTTCTTC | CASSWLAGATGEQFF
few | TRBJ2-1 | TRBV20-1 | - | TGCAGTGCTGCCCGGGACAGCGGGACTAGAAGGGACAATGAGCAGTTCTTC | CSAARDSGTRRDNEQFF
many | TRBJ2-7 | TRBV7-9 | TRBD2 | TGTGCCAGCAGCTTAGGGGGGGAGACTAGCGGGAGAGGGCCTAGCTACGAGCAGTACTTC | CASSLGGETSGRGPSYEQYF
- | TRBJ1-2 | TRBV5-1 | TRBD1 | TGCGCCAGCAGCTTGGCCCGCAGGGGGTACGGCTACACCTTC | CASSLARRGYGYTF
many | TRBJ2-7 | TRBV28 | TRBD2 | TGTGCCAGCAGTTTTCAGCGGGAGGGCCTGGGCGAGCAGTACTTC | CASSFQREGLGEQYF
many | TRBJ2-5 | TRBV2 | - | TGTGCCAGCAGTGTAAGTGGGAACGAAGAGACCCAGTACTTC | CASSVSGNEETQYF
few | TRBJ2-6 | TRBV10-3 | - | TGTGCCATCAGTGATTTGGGGGCTGGGGCCAACGTCCTGACTTTC | CAISDLGAGANVLTF
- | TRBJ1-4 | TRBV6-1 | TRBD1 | TGTGCCAGCAGGTTGGGACAGTTTGAGGAAAAACTGTTTTTT | CASRLGQFEEKLFF
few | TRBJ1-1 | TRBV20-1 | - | TGCAGTGCTAGAGATAGGCGCGGAGGAGGCACTGAAGCTTTCTTT | CSARDRRGGGTEAFF
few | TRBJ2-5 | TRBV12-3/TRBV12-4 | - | TGTGCCAGCAGTGGCTGGACTGAAGAGACCCAGTACTTC | CASSGWTEETQYF
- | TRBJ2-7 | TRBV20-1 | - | TGCAGTGCTCCCTTACGCGAGAACGACCCGCAGTACTTC | CSAPLRENDPQYF
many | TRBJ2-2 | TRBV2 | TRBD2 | TGTGCCAGCAGTGAAGGTGGACTAGCTATTTTCGGGGAGCTGTTTTTT | CASSEGGLAIFGELFF
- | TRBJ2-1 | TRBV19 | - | TGTGCCAGTAGTATTGTAAATGAGCAGTTCTTC | CASSIVNEQFF
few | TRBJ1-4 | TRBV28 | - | TGTGCCAGCGGCATAGACGGTTTTTTGAAACTGTTTTTT | CASGIDGFLKLFF
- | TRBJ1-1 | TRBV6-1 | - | TGTGCCAGCAGTCGGGAGTTGGTTGTAGCTTTCTTT | CASSRELVVAFF
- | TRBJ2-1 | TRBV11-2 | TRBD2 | TGTCCCAGCAGCTCCGGGACCAGCGGGAGAGGAGTTTACGATGAGCAGTTCTTC | CPSSSGTSGRGVYDEQFF
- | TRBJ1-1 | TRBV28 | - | TGTGCCAGCAACCTTCGACGGGAAGCTTTCTTT | CASNLRREAFF
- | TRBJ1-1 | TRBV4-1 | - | TGCGCCAGCAGCCAAGCGGGTTGGACTGAAGCTTTCTTT | CASSQAGWTEAFF
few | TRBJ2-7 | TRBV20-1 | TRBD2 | TGCAGTGCTGAGATACTAGCGGGAGGTTCCTACGAGCAGTACTTC | CSAEILAGGSYEQYF
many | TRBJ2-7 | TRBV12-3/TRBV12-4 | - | TGTGCCAGCAGCCGACAGGTTAGCTCCTACGAGCAGTACTTC | CASSRQVSSYEQYF
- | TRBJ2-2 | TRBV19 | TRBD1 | TGTGCCAGTAGCAACCTGAGAGGGGACAGAACGAACACCGGGGAGCTGTTTTTT | CASSNLRGDRTNTGELFF
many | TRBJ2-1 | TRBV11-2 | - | TGTGCCAGCAGCTTAGGGGCTAGCCCCAATGAGCAGTTCTTC | CASSLGASPNEQFF
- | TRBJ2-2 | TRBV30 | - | TGTGCCTGGAGGGGGTGGAGGGGGAGATCGAACACCGGGGAGCTGTTTTTT | CAWRGWRGRSNTGELFF
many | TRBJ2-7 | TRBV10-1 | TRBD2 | TGCGCCAGCAGCCAAGGCGGGAGCTCCTACGAGCAGTACTTC | CASSQGGSSYEQYF
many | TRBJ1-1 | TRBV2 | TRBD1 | TGTGCCAGCAGTTACAGGGGGGTCACTGAAGCTTTCTTT | CASSYRGVTEAFF
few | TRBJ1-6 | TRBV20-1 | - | TGCAGTGCACTCGGGACCTCCGGCGGTTCACCCCTCCACTTT | CSALGTSGGSPLHF
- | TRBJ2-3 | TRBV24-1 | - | TGTGCCACCAGTGACCAAGCTACACAAGATACGCAGTATTTT | CATSDQATQDTQYF
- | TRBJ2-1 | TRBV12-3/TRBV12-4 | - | TGTGCCAGCATCCCCGAAGGGGCGAGGGAGCAGTTCTTC | CASIPEGAREQFF
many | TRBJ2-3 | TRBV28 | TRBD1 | TGTGCCAGCAGGGGGACAGGGTCCGCTCCAGATACGCAGTATTTT | CASRGTGSAPDTQYF
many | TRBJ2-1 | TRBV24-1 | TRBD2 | TGTGCCACCAGTGATAGGAAGCGGGAGTCCTACAATGAGCAGTTCTTC | CATSDRKRESYNEQFF
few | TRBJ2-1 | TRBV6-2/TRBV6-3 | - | TGTGCCAGCAGTTACTCGACAGGACAGAGTTCCTACAATGAGCAGTTCTTC | CASSYSTGQSSYNEQFF
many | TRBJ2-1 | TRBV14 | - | TGTGCCAGCAGCCAATCGGGCTTTAAGTATGAGCAGTTCTTC | CASSQSGFKYEQFF
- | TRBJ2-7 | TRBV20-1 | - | TGCAGTGCTAGAGCCTTTAGCGCCTACGAGCAGTACTTC | CSARAFSAYEQYF
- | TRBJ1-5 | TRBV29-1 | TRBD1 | TGCAGCGCTTGGGACAGGGGAAATCAGCCCCAGCATTTT | CSAWDRGNQPQHF
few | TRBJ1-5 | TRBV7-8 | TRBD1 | TGTGCCAGCAGCACGTTTGGACAGGGGGTGAGTCAGCCCCAGCATTTT | CASSTFGQGVSQPQHF